This record covers a single T cell receptor (beta chain). This entry is derived from a study of blood T cell repertoires in COVID-19. Assay: immunoSEQ multiplex PCR; the TCRdb copy retains only in-frame clones and omits some. The sample holds about 54,000 clones, around nine tenths seen once. The CDR3 length is 15 residues. Germline V CDR1 and CDR2: LNHDA, SQIVND (reference sequence). V gave up 8 bases and J gave up 4 bases, with 18 bases separating them. The sample was peripheral blood. The receptor's source is a woman in her forties with active COVID-19. This rearrangement joins TRBV19 to TRBJ2-1; TRBD2 might be the D (7 bases). Here the CDR3 reads CASDRGGGSYNEQFF. The CDR3 DNA sequence: TGTGCCAGTGATAGGGGGGGCGGATCATACAATGAGCAGTTCTTC.